These 7 T cell receptor beta chains came from one sample sequenced in a study of regulatory T cells in long-lasting Graves disease. Library construction for TCR beta used iRepertoire HTBI primers and Arm-PCR of CDR3 regions. Each CDR3 protein is one row after TCRdb ran MiXCR on the multiplex PCR reads. The table lists around 460,000 distinct CDR3 sequences, about 20% of them singletons. Time point indicated: persistent/refractory GD, antithyroid drugs over 5 years with positive TRAb. With RNA extracted from PBMCs as input, the TCR library was made. This specimen consisted of peripheral blood mononuclear cells (PBMCs), obtained when the disease was refractory, from a patient treated with antithyroid drugs. These receptors all come from a female donor with Graves disease.

The V gene is TRBV11-3, the J gene TRBJ2-3, with D unclear. From germline, CDR1 is SGHNT and CDR2 YENEEA. The CDR3 runs to 11 residues. V gave up 6 bases and J gave up 5 bases, with 6 bases separating them. The CDR3 sequence: CASSWEDTQYF. DNA of the CDR3: TGTGCCAGCAGTTGGGAAGATACGCAGTATTTT.

The CDR3 nucleotides are TGCAGTGCTAATCAATGTAGCGGGAGTGGAGAGCAGTACTTC. Translation gives CSANQCSGSGEQYF. V and J are TRBV20-1 and TRBJ2-7, with TRBD2 matching 9 bases. CDR3 length equals 14 residues. Unmatched junction bases numbered 11, after V lost 4 bases and J lost 7 bases. Germline loops: CDR1 DFQATT, CDR2 SNEGSKA (reference sequence).

About this clonotype: A far larger clone is off by one base, so a read error is likely. The chain is built from TRBV6-9 and TRBJ2-5; the match to TRBD1 covers 9 bases. The CDR3 covers 15 residues. V was clipped by 4 bases and J by 5 bases; unmatched bases: 8. CDR1 is MNHGY and CDR2 is SVAAGI in the germline V gene. CDR3 in amino acids: CASSCIGTGMETQYF. The CDR3 DNA sequence: TGTGCCAGCAGTTGCATTGGGACAGGGATGGAGACCCAGTACTTC.

This clonotype was seen many times. This rearrangement joins TRBV2 to TRBJ2-5; D might be TRBD2 (6 bases). The germline V and J ends were trimmed by 4 bases and 4 bases, with 16 bases remaining between them. From germline, CDR1 is SNHLY and CDR2 FYNNEI. This CDR3 is built from 15 residues. CDR3 nucleotides: TGTGCCAGCAGTGCAGTAGCGGTTGGGGGAGAGACCCAGTACTTC. It specifies CASSAVAVGGETQYF. Using reference TRBV2 and TRBJ2-5 for the parts outside the CDR3, the full variable domain is EPEVTQTPSHQVTQMGQEVILRCVPISNHLYFYWYRQILGQKVEFLVSFYNNEISEKSEIFDDQFSVERPDGSNFTLKIRSTKLEDSAMYFCASSAVAVGGETQYFGPGTRLLVL.

This clonotype was counted many times. The rearrangement links TRBV7-2 to TRBJ2-5; TRBD1 might be the D (6 bases). V was clipped by 2 bases and J by 4 bases, with 11 bases between them. Looked up from germline, CDR1 is SGHTA and CDR2 is FQGNSA. CDR3 length: 14 amino acids. This CDR3 is CASSLMPRGETQYF. CDR3 coding DNA: TGTGCCAGCAGCTTAATGCCCAGGGGAGAGACCCAGTACTTC. Variable domain in full (rest from reference TRBV7-2 and TRBJ2-5): GAGVSQSPSNKVTEKGKDVELRCDPISGHTALYWYRQSLGQGLEFLIYFQGNSAPDKSGLPSDRFSAERTGGSVSTLTIQRTQQEDSAVYLCASSLMPRGETQYFGPGTRLLVL.

This clonotype was seen at least ten times. The V gene is TRBV28, the J gene TRBJ1-2; 8 nucleotides match TRBD1. This CDR3 has 13 amino acids. V shed 6 bases, J shed 8 bases, and the junction held 8 bases outside the gene matches. Germline lookup yields CDR1 MDHEN and CDR2 SYDVKM. The CDR3 sequence: CASSGQGFYGYTF. The CDR3, as DNA: TGTGCCAGCAGCGGACAGGGTTTTTACGGCTACACCTTC.

The gene calls are TRBV16 and TRBJ2-7; possible D gene TRBD1, 5 bases. Trimming shortened V by 4 bases and J by 0 bases, and 16 bases separated the two germline ends. This CDR3 region has 16 residues. Germline values: CDR1 KGHSY, CDR2 FQNENV. As DNA, the CDR3 is TGTGCCAGCAGCCCCCCAGGGATTCTTTACTCCTACGAGCAGTACTTC. As protein: CASSPPGILYSYEQYF. Complete variable domain (other parts from reference TRBV16 and TRBJ2-7): GEEVAQTPKHLVRGEGQKAKLYCAPIKGHSYVFWYQQVLKNEFKFLISFQNENVFDETGMPKERFSAKCLPNSPCSLEIQATKLEDSAVYFCASSPPGILYSYEQYFGPGTRLTVT.